This T cell receptor (beta chain) was recovered during a study of Ad26.COV2.S vaccination and SARS-CoV-2 variants. Study at large: Participants got Ad26.COV2.S intramuscularly, once or twice 56 days apart.

Sequenced by immunoSEQ multiplex PCR; TCRdb stores in-frame clones only, minus some. The sample shows 380,000 or so clones, 83% of them seen only once. Between the trimmed V and J ends, which lost 3 bases and 1 base, there was a span of 7 bases. CDR1 is LNHNV and CDR2 is YYDKDF in the germline V gene (reference sequence). The CDR3 is made up of 13 amino acids. Treatment meaning: about 20 received Ad26.COV2.S at low or high dose, single or two shots; roughly 5 received placebo; per-sample allocation not given. The samples date from day 63 after the first vaccine or placebo injection. This specimen was peripheral blood, taken in a trial of Ad26.COV2.S vaccine versus placebo. V and J are TRBV15 and TRBJ2-7, with a weak D call TRBD2 (6 bases). This clonotype was sampled from a person between 18 and 65 years old who received the Ad26.COV2.S COVID-19 vaccine or a placebo. The CDR3, as DNA: TGTGCCACCAGCAGTCGGGAGTCCTACGAGCAGTACTTC. Encoded protein: CATSSRESYEQYF.